The clone carrying this T cell receptor beta chain was detected only a few times. The antigen remains unidentified. The template for TCR beta VDJ and CDR3 sequence profiling was genomic DNA. Each CDR3 protein is one row after TCRdb ran MiXCR on the reads. The data show a few hundred thousand distinct CDR3 sequences, roughly 55% seen once. The source of the sample is a study of CD8+CD57+ T cells in acquired aplastic anemia. As for the study in general: The study obtained 11 million or so reads on average for CD4+ cells from healthy donors. Broader study findings: A set of approximately 30 CD8+ CDR3 sequences was shared between patients and controls, and these sequences appeared highly expressed in patients.

V was clipped by 1 base and J by 5 bases; unmatched bases: 9. The CDR3 is 15 amino acids. Germline assignment: CDR1 DFQATT and CDR2 SNEGSKA (reference sequence). The gene calls are TRBV20-1 and TRBJ2-7; 9 bases are a match to TRBD2. The clonotype comes from a human donor in good health. Source material: sorted CD4+, CD8+, or CD8+CD57+ T cells (not recorded which) from PBMCs. The CDR3 sequence: CSARGPGQRGDEQYF. For the CDR3, the DNA is TGCAGTGCTAGAGGCCCGGGACAGCGGGGGGACGAGCAGTACTTC.